This T cell receptor beta chain was obtained from a study of T cells in Graves' hyperthyroidism and ophthalmopathy. Study-wide findings and caveats: Peripheral blood also featured most of the thyroid clonotypes expanded above 0.001. By a 13 V-J model, ophthalmopathy was set apart from stable hyperthyroidism.

As to this clonotype: Its matching antigen is unknown.

Clinicians diagnosed patients from clinical symptoms, serum thyroxine and TRAb, thyroid ultrasound and orbital computed tomography. An approximately 9.8 ml volume of fresh peripheral blood provided the PBMCs. The V gene's germline CDR1 is LNHDA and CDR2 SQIVND (reference sequence). CDR3 length: 15 amino acids. The germline V and J ends were trimmed by 4 bases and 6 bases, with 18 bases remaining between them. What was amplified from RNA transcripts were TCR beta CDR3 regions. TCR CDR3 regions were first amplified by RT-PCR with HTBI primers. In TCRdb, the multiplex PCR reads were re-called with MiXCR into one record per CDR3 protein. The profile shows 750,000 to 950,000 distinct CDR3 sequences, around 39% of them singletons.

This TCR came from a man aged 18 to 35 with Graves' hyperthyroidism. V gene TRBV19 combines with J gene TRBJ1-2, with a weak D call TRBD1 (5 bases). Sequenced sample: blood. The CDR3 reads CASSTPRGASDGYTF. The CDR3 DNA reads as TGTGCCAGTAGTACGCCCCGTGGGGCATCGGATGGCTACACCTTC.